The clone carrying this T cell receptor beta chain came up many times. Its specificity is not known. The source of the sample is a study of CD8+CD57+ T cells in acquired aplastic anemia. Across the whole study: Isolated CD4+ and CD8+ cells, once sorted, yielded DNA averaging roughly 3.4 ug. Study outcomes and limitations: Levels of CD8+ Simpson's diversity were not significantly distinct in patients versus controls.

According to the study, genomic DNA was the template for TCR beta VDJ and CDR3 profiling. In TCRdb, the reads were re-called with MiXCR into one record per CDR3 protein. Here the sample spans around 150,000 distinct CDR3 sequences, around 40% being singletons. The clonotype was recovered from a human donor in good health. The specimen was sorted CD4+, CD8+, or CD8+CD57+ T cells (not recorded which) from PBMCs.

CDR3 residues: CASSLQDTEAFF. The CDR3 region has the DNA TGTGCCAGCAGCTTGCAGGACACTGAAGCTTTCTTT. The V gene is TRBV7-9, the J gene TRBJ1-1, with no clear D. The CDR3 consists of 12 residues. In germline, CDR1 is SEHNR, CDR2 FQNEAQ (reference sequence). Trimming removed 3 bases at V and 3 bases at J, with 5 bases between.